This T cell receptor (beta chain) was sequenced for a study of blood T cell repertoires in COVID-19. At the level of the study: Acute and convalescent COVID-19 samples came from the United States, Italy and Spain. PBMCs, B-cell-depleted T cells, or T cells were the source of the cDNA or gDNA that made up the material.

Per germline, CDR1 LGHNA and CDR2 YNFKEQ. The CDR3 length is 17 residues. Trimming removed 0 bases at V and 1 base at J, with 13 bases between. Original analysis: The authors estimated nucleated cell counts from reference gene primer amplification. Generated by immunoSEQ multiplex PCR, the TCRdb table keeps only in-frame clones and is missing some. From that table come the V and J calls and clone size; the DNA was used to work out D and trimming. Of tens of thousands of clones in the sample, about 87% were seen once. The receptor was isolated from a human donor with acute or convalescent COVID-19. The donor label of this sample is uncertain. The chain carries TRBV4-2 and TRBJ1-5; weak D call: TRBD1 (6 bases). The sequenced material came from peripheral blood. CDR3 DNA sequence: TGTGCCAGCAGCCAAGACGGGGGGCGAGGGAGCAATCAGCCCCAGCATTTT. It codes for CASSQDGGRGSNQPQHF.